These 14 T cell receptor beta chains were sequenced from one sample in a study of blood T cell repertoires in COVID-19. The method was immunoSEQ multiplex PCR; TCRdb's version includes in-frame clones alone and lacks a portion of them. The table records about 180,000 clones, about 87% of them present only once. Sequenced material: peripheral blood. All receptors come from a woman in her 30s with acute or convalescent COVID-19.

The V call is TRBV2, the J call TRBJ1-4, with D perhaps matching TRBD1 (6 bases). The V gene lost 0 bases and the J gene lost 11 bases, with 22 bases spanning the gap. CDR1 SNHLY and CDR2 FYNNEI come from the germline V gene. The CDR3 has 17 residues. The CDR3 loop reads CASSEAYREGAHGKLFF. For the CDR3, the DNA is TGTGCCAGCAGTGAAGCATACAGGGAAGGGGCCCACGGGAAACTGTTTTTT.

V is TRBV7-9 and J is TRBJ2-7; the D gene is possibly TRBD1 (5 bases). The germline gives CDR1 SEHNR, CDR2 FQNEAQ (reference sequence). The germline V and J ends were trimmed by 5 bases and 7 bases, with 15 bases remaining between them. The CDR3 runs to 13 residues. CDR3 DNA sequence: TGTGCCAGCAGCCCCCGCGCAGGGCAAGAGCAGTACTTC. Its translation: CASSPRAGQEQYF.

V is TRBV5-4 and J is TRBJ2-2; 9 positions agree with TRBD2. Germline CDR1 is SGHNT and CDR2 is YYREEE (reference sequence). The CDR3 has 17 residues. The V segment lost 0 bases and the J segment 6 bases; nucleotides outside the gene matches: 9. The CDR3 loop is CASSLGVAGVLAGELFF. CDR3 nucleotides: TGTGCCAGCAGCTTGGGAGTAGCGGGAGTGCTCGCCGGGGAGCTGTTTTTT.

J is TRBJ2-4 and V is TRBV6-5; 7 nucleotides align to TRBD1. Germline values: CDR1 MNHEY, CDR2 SVGAGI. The CDR3 has 12 residues. V was clipped by 6 bases and J by 13 bases; unmatched bases: 9. CDR3 DNA sequence: TGTGCCAGCAGCCAAAATACAGGGGACCAGTACTTC. It translates to CASSQNTGDQYF.

J is TRBJ1-4 and V is TRBV3-1 (or the pseudogene TRBV3-2); 7 positions match TRBD1. The CDR3 extends over 15 amino acids. Looked up from germline, CDR1 is LGHDT and CDR2 is YNNKEL (reference sequence). J was trimmed by 4 bases and V by 2 bases; bases with no gene match: 4. This chain's CDR3 is CASSQPGTDNEKLFF. The CDR3 bases are TGTGCCAGCAGCCAACCCGGGACAGATAATGAAAAACTGTTTTTT.

About this clone itself: Compared with germline, one end of the junction differs, possibly owing to a read error. This chain joins TRBV6-5 and TRBJ2-3, with 9 positions matching TRBD2. Germline V CDR1 and CDR2: MNHEY, SVGAGI. The CDR3 totals 14 residues. The CDR3 protein is CASRLGTSKDTQYF. The CDR3 region has the DNA TGTGCCAGCCGTTTAGGGACTAGCAAAGATACGCAGTATTTT.

This clone was found a few times. The chain couples TRBV28 to TRBJ1-1; no reliable D call. V dropped 6 bases and J dropped 6 bases, with 20 bases sitting between them. Germline CDR1 MDHEN, CDR2 SYDVKM. The CDR3 loop spans 15 amino acids. CDR3: CASSSPGGRHSEAFF. The CDR3 DNA sequence: TGTGCCAGCAGCTCGCCCGGTGGTAGACATTCTGAAGCTTTCTTT.

V and J are TRBV28 and TRBJ2-1; 7 bases map to TRBD1. The V and J ends lost 2 bases and 10 bases, in that order; junction bases with no gene match: 8. The CDR3 extends over 14 amino acids. CDR1 and CDR2 from the germline V gene are MDHEN and SYDVKM. The CDR3 loop reads CASSLAQGLREQFF. As DNA, the CDR3 is TGTGCCAGCAGTTTAGCACAGGGGCTTAGGGAGCAGTTCTTC.

J is TRBJ1-1 and V is TRBV10-3, with D uncertain. Looked up from germline, CDR1 is ENHRY and CDR2 is SYGVKD. Trimming took off 2 bases at V and 1 base at J, with 11 bases between the two ends. This CDR3 contains 15 residues. CDR3 in amino acids: CAISELQSRNTEAFF. CDR3 nucleotide sequence: TGTGCCATCAGTGAGCTGCAGTCACGGAACACTGAAGCTTTCTTT.

This clone appeared once. CDR3 bases: TGTGCCAGCAGCTCTCGACAGGGCGGCCCCCAAGAGACCCAGTACTTC. Translating it yields CASSSRQGGPQETQYF. The chain uses TRBV7-3 and TRBJ2-5; 7 bases are a match to TRBD1. J gave up 1 base and V 4 bases, and 9 bases lay outside the gene matches. The CDR3 spans 16 residues. Germline-derived CDR1 and CDR2 are SGHTA and FQGTGA.

The CDR3 protein is CASKGINYGYTF. Here the CDR3 DNA reads TGTGCCAGCAAGGGGATAAACTATGGCTACACCTTC. V and J are TRBV3-1 (or the pseudogene TRBV3-2) and TRBJ1-2, with D possibly being TRBD1 (5 bases). This CDR3 comprises 12 residues. Germline assignment: CDR1 LGHDT and CDR2 YNNKEL (reference sequence). V was shortened by 7 bases and J by 2 bases, with 8 bases between the two germline ends.

In its sample, this clone was seen once. The chain is built from TRBV27 and TRBJ2-7, with TRBD1 as a possible D gene (6 bases). This CDR3 has 14 residues. In germline, CDR1 is MNHEY, CDR2 SMNVEV (reference sequence). Between the trimmed V and J ends, which lost 7 bases and 4 bases, there was a span of 17 bases. CDR3 in DNA: TGTGCCAGCAACCCCAGGGGCAGGGCATACGAGCAGTACTTC. Amino acid sequence: CASNPRGRAYEQYF.

The V call is TRBV24-1, the J call TRBJ2-2; D gene uncertain. Per the germline V gene, CDR1 is KGHDR and CDR2 is SFDVKD. V shed 4 bases and J shed 8 bases, with 7 bases lying between them. The CDR3 spans 12 residues. The DNA of the CDR3 is TGTGCCACCAGTGACCCGAGGGGGGAGCTGTTTTTT. Amino acid sequence: CATSDPRGELFF.

This chain uses TRBV5-4 with TRBJ2-1; no reliable D call. V was clipped by 3 bases and J by 4 bases, with 8 bases between them. This CDR3 is 13 amino acids long. The germline V gene encodes CDR1 SGHNT and CDR2 YYREEE (reference sequence). CDR3 in DNA: TGTGCCAGCAGCTCACCGACTTACAATGAGCAGTTCTTC. Amino acids: CASSSPTYNEQFF.